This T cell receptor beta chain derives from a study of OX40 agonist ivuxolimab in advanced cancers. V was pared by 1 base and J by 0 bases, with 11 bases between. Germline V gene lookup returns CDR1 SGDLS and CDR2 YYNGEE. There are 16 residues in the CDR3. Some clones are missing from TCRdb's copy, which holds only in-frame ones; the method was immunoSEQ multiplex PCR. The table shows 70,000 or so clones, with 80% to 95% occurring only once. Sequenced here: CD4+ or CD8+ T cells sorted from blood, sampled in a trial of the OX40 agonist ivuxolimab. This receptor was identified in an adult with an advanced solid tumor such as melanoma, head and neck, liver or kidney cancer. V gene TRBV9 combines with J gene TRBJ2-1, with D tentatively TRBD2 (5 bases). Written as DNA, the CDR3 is TGTGCCAGCAGCGTAATCGGCGGAGGCTCCTACAATGAGCAGTTCTTC. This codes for CASSVIGGGSYNEQFF.